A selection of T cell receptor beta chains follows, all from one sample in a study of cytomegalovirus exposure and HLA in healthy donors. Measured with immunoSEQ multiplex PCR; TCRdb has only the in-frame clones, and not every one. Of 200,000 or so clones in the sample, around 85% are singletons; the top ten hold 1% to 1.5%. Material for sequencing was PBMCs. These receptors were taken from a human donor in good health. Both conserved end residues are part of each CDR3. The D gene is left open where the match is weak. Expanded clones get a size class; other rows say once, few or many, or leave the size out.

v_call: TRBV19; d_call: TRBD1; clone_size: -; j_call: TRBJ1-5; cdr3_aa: CASSIERTGVQPQHF; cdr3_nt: TGTGCCAGTAGTATAGAACGGACAGGGGTCCAGCCCCAGCATTTT
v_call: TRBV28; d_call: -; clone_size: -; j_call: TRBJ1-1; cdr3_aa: CASSLRHGTLALKAEAFF; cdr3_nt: TGTGCCAGCAGTTTACGCCACGGGACTTTAGCCCTCAAGGCTGAAGCTTTCTTT
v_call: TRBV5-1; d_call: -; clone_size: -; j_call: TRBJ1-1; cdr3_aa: CASSRTGGPDTEAFF; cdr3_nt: TGCGCCAGCAGCCGTACGGGGGGACCGGACACTGAAGCTTTCTTT
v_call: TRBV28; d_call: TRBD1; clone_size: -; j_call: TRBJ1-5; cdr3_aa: CASSLPPRGQGKIQPQHF; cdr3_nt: TGTGCCAGCAGTTTACCCCCTAGGGGGCAGGGTAAAATCCAGCCCCAGCATTTT
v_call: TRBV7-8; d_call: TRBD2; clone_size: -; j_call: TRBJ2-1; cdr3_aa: CASSHRRESSYNEQFF; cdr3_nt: TGTGCCAGCAGCCACCGGCGGGAGTCCTCCTACAATGAGCAGTTCTTC
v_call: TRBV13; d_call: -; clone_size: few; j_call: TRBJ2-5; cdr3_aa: CASRGQGDGETQYF; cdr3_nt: TGTGCCAGCAGGGGACAAGGGGATGGGGAGACCCAGTACTTC
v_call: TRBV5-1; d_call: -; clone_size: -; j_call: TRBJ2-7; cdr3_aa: CASSPGTLQEEYEQYF; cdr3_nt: TGCGCCAGCAGCCCAGGGACTCTCCAAGAAGAGTACGAGCAGTACTTC
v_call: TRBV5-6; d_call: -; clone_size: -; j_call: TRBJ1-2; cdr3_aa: CASSLPGGLSLLGGYTF; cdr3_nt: TGTGCCAGCAGCCTACCGGGGGGGTTGAGTTTACTAGGTGGCTACACCTTC
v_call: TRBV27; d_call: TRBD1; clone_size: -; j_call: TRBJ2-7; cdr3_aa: CASSLTGTDSSYEQYF; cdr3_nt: TGTGCCAGCAGTTTGACCGGGACAGATTCATCCTACGAGCAGTACTTC
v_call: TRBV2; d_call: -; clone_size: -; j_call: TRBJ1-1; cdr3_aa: CASRWEGKNTEAFF; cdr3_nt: TGTGCCAGCAGGTGGGAGGGTAAGAACACTGAAGCTTTCTTT
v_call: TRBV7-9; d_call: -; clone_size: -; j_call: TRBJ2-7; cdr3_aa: CASSGGGGLPYEQYF; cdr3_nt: TGTGCCAGCAGCGGGGGGGGCGGTCTCCCCTACGAGCAGTACTTC
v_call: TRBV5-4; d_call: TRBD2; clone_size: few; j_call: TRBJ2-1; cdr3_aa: CASSTGLAGYNEQFF; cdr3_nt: TGTGCCAGCAGCACGGGACTAGCGGGTTACAATGAGCAGTTCTTC
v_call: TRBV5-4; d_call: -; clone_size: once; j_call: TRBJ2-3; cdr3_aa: CASSIRAGRDTQYF; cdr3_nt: TGTGCCAGCAGCATCAGGGCGGGGCGGGACACGCAGTATTTT